The clone carrying this T cell receptor beta chain was detected only a few times. The sample originates from a study of neoadjuvant anti-PD-1 for oral cavity cancer. The time point was: after neoadjuvant nivolumab, at surgical resection. Using immunoSEQ multiplex PCR, the repertoire was profiled, and TCRdb retains in-frame clones only, with some absent. The sample gives 20,000 to 30,000 clones, approximately 26% of which show up once; 15% to 20% is in the top ten. Here the sequenced sample was tumor tissue, taken after nivolumab (anti-PD-1) treatment. The TCR was taken from a person aged 35-79 years with oral cavity squamous cell carcinoma.

CDR3 in amino acids: CASSLETGGFETQYF. The CDR3 bases are TGTGCCAGCAGCTTGGAGACAGGGGGCTTCGAGACCCAGTACTTC. The chain uses TRBV5-5 and TRBJ2-5; 10 nucleotides line up with TRBD1. The germline CDR1 and CDR2 sequences are SGHKS and YYEKEE (reference sequence). The CDR3 loop spans 15 amino acids. Unmatched junction bases numbered 4, after V lost 0 bases and J lost 5 bases. The complete variable domain, with remaining parts taken from reference TRBV5-5 and TRBJ2-5, reads DAGVTQSPTHLIKTRGQQVTLRCSPISGHKSVSWYQQVLGQGPQFIFQYYEKEERGRGNFPDRFSARQFPNYSSELNVNALLLGDSALYLCASSLETGGFETQYFGPGTRLLVL.